A selection of T cell receptor beta chains follows, all from one sample in a study of shared clonotypes between healthy human individuals. Profiled with immunoSEQ multiplex PCR; TCRdb holds only in-frame clones, not every one. Of over a million clones listed, approximately 78% are singletons. Sequencing was done on a sample of memory CD4+ T cells from PBMCs. The receptors shown here come from a young man in good health. Some clones in this sample may be carry-over from other donors' samples. The CDR3 runs from the conserved cysteine through the conserved F or W. A D gene is named only where the DNA matches it firmly. Not all rows give a size; the values are once, few, many and, for expanded clones, a class.

j_gene: TRBJ2-7; v_gene: TRBV28; d_gene: TRBD1; abundance: .; CDR3nt: TGTGCCAGCAGACAGACAGGGTACGAGCAGTACTTC; CDR3aa: CASRQTGYEQYF
j_gene: TRBJ2-3; v_gene: TRBV5-4; d_gene: .; abundance: few; CDR3nt: TGTGCCAGCAGCTTGGGAGTCGGGGTGGGCACAGATACGCAGTATTTT; CDR3aa: CASSLGVGVGTDTQYF
j_gene: TRBJ2-1; v_gene: TRBV7-2; d_gene: .; abundance: .; CDR3nt: TGTGCCAGCAGCTTAGACGGGAGACGCTACAATGAGCAGTTCTTC; CDR3aa: CASSLDGRRYNEQFF
j_gene: TRBJ1-2; v_gene: TRBV2; d_gene: .; abundance: .; CDR3nt: TGTGCCGGGAAAGGGACTTTTCTAAACTATGGCTACACCTTC; CDR3aa: CAGKGTFLNYGYTF
j_gene: TRBJ2-7; v_gene: TRBV6-5; d_gene: .; abundance: .; CDR3nt: TGTGCCAGCAGTTACCAGCTGGGGGGTCGGTACGAGCAGTACTTC; CDR3aa: CASSYQLGGRYEQYF
j_gene: TRBJ1-1; v_gene: TRBV7-2; d_gene: .; abundance: .; CDR3nt: TGTGCCAGCAGCTTATTAGCAGGAAACATAATTGAAGCTTTCTTT; CDR3aa: CASSLLAGNIIEAFF
j_gene: TRBJ2-7; v_gene: TRBV13; d_gene: .; abundance: .; CDR3nt: TGTGCCAGCAGCTCGTACGCCGGGGGCGCGGTGGGCGAGCAGTACTTC; CDR3aa: CASSSYAGGAVGEQYF
j_gene: TRBJ2-5; v_gene: TRBV5-1; d_gene: .; abundance: .; CDR3nt: TGCGCCAGCAGCTTAGGCTACACGGGGACCGGAGAGACCCAGTACTTC; CDR3aa: CASSLGYTGTGETQYF
j_gene: TRBJ1-2; v_gene: TRBV27; d_gene: .; abundance: .; CDR3nt: TGTGCCAGCAGTTTAGACGAGGGGAGAGAGGGTGGCTACACCTTC; CDR3aa: CASSLDEGREGGYTF
j_gene: TRBJ2-2; v_gene: TRBV5-4; d_gene: TRBD1; abundance: .; CDR3nt: TGTGCCAGCAGATGGGACAGAAACACCGGGGAGCTGTTTTTT; CDR3aa: CASRWDRNTGELFF
j_gene: TRBJ1-1; v_gene: TRBV28; d_gene: .; abundance: .; CDR3nt: TGTGCCAGCAGTTTATCGGGGTTGCACACTGAAGCTTTCTTT; CDR3aa: CASSLSGLHTEAFF
j_gene: TRBJ2-7; v_gene: TRBV28; d_gene: .; abundance: many; CDR3nt: TGTGCCAGCACCCGAGTTACAGCCCCCTACGAGCAGTACTTC; CDR3aa: CASTRVTAPYEQYF
j_gene: TRBJ1-1; v_gene: TRBV18; d_gene: .; abundance: .; CDR3nt: TGTGCCAGCTCACCACCCGTCATGCCCACTGAAGCTTTCTTT; CDR3aa: CASSPPVMPTEAFF
j_gene: TRBJ2-1; v_gene: TRBV6-5; d_gene: TRBD2; abundance: .; CDR3nt: TGTGCCAGCAGTTACTCACTAGCGGGAGGTGAGCAGTTCTTC; CDR3aa: CASSYSLAGGEQFF
j_gene: TRBJ2-5; v_gene: TRBV15; d_gene: .; abundance: .; CDR3nt: TGTGCCACCAGCAGAGATGGTAGGGAGACCCAGTACTTC; CDR3aa: CATSRDGRETQYF
j_gene: TRBJ1-2; v_gene: TRBV29-1; d_gene: TRBD1; abundance: .; CDR3nt: TGCAGCGTCCACAGGGGGGGCGGCTACACCTTC; CDR3aa: CSVHRGGGYTF
j_gene: TRBJ2-1; v_gene: TRBV2; d_gene: .; abundance: few; CDR3nt: TGTGCCAGCAGTGAGCCTTTTAACAATGAGCAGTTCTTC; CDR3aa: CASSEPFNNEQFF
j_gene: TRBJ2-7; v_gene: TRBV29-1; d_gene: .; abundance: .; CDR3nt: TGCAGCGCCGGGGGTTGGGGATCCTACGAGCAGTACTTC; CDR3aa: CSAGGWGSYEQYF
j_gene: TRBJ2-2; v_gene: TRBV6-1; d_gene: .; abundance: .; CDR3nt: TGTGCCAGCAGTGACGGGAACACCGGGGAGCTGTTTTTT; CDR3aa: CASSDGNTGELFF
j_gene: TRBJ2-3; v_gene: TRBV9; d_gene: .; abundance: .; CDR3nt: TGTGCCAGCAGCAGCACAGATACGCAGTATTTT; CDR3aa: CASSSTDTQYF
j_gene: TRBJ1-5; v_gene: TRBV2; d_gene: .; abundance: .; CDR3nt: TGTGCCAGCAGTGGGGAGAAGGGAGGGAACCAAGTAGCCCAGCATTTT; CDR3aa: CASSGEKGGNQVAQHF
j_gene: TRBJ2-3; v_gene: TRBV6-1; d_gene: .; abundance: .; CDR3nt: TGTGCCAGCCTTGTAACTAGCACAGATACGCAGTATTTT; CDR3aa: CASLVTSTDTQYF
j_gene: TRBJ1-1; v_gene: TRBV27; d_gene: .; abundance: once; CDR3nt: TGTGCCAGCAGCACTGGGGGCGCGAGGAACACTGAAGCTTTCTTT; CDR3aa: CASSTGGARNTEAFF
j_gene: TRBJ1-2; v_gene: TRBV28; d_gene: .; abundance: .; CDR3nt: TGTGCCAGCGGGGGGAAGAACTATGGCTACACCTTC; CDR3aa: CASGGKNYGYTF
j_gene: TRBJ2-2; v_gene: TRBV7-6; d_gene: .; abundance: .; CDR3nt: TGTGCCAGCAGCTTAGGTGCCGGAACGAACACCGGGGAGCTGTTTTTT; CDR3aa: CASSLGAGTNTGELFF
j_gene: TRBJ1-4; v_gene: TRBV6-5; d_gene: .; abundance: .; CDR3nt: TGTGCCAGCAGTTACTCACTAACCGGCGCTAATGAAAAACTGTTTTTT; CDR3aa: CASSYSLTGANEKLFF
j_gene: TRBJ1-3; v_gene: TRBV28; d_gene: .; abundance: .; CDR3nt: TGTGCCAGCAGTATCACAGGGATCTCTGGAAACACCATATATTTT; CDR3aa: CASSITGISGNTIYF
j_gene: TRBJ2-1; v_gene: TRBV4-1; d_gene: TRBD2; abundance: .; CDR3nt: TGCGCCAGCAGCCAAGCTAGCGGGGTCTGGAATGAGCAGTTCTTC; CDR3aa: CASSQASGVWNEQFF
j_gene: TRBJ2-5; v_gene: TRBV5-1; d_gene: .; abundance: few; CDR3nt: TGCGCCAGCAGCTTGGACCGGGTGGGGGAGACCCAGTACTTC; CDR3aa: CASSLDRVGETQYF
j_gene: TRBJ1-1; v_gene: TRBV7-2; d_gene: .; abundance: .; CDR3nt: TGTGCCAGCAGCTTAAATTTTGGGAGGACTGAAGCTTTCTTT; CDR3aa: CASSLNFGRTEAFF
j_gene: TRBJ2-7; v_gene: TRBV5-1; d_gene: .; abundance: .; CDR3nt: TGCGCCAGCAGCTTAGATGGTTTATCTCCCTACGAGCAGTACTTC; CDR3aa: CASSLDGLSPYEQYF
j_gene: TRBJ1-4; v_gene: TRBV28; d_gene: .; abundance: once; CDR3nt: TGTGCCAGCAGTTCACCACGGCCGGGGGGTAATGAAAAACTGTTTTTT; CDR3aa: CASSSPRPGGNEKLFF
j_gene: TRBJ2-7; v_gene: TRBV2; d_gene: .; abundance: few; CDR3nt: TGTGCCAGCAGTGATAACGACGAGCAGTACTTC; CDR3aa: CASSDNDEQYF
j_gene: TRBJ2-7; v_gene: TRBV6-6; d_gene: TRBD1; abundance: few; CDR3nt: TGTGCCAGCAGTACCCAGGGGGCTAGCTACGAGCAGTACTTC; CDR3aa: CASSTQGASYEQYF